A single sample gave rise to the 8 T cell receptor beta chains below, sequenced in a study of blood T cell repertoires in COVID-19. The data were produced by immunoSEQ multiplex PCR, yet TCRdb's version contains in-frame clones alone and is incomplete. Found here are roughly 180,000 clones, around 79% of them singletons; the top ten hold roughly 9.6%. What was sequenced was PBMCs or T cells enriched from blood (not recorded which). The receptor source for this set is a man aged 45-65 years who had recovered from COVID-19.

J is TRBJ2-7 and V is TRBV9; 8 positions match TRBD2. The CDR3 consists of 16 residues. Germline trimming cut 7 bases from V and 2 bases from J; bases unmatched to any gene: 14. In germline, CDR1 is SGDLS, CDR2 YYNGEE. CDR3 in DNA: TGTGCCAGCTCCCGGGAGGATAGCGGGGAGCCCTACGAGCAGTACTTC. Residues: CASSREDSGEPYEQYF.

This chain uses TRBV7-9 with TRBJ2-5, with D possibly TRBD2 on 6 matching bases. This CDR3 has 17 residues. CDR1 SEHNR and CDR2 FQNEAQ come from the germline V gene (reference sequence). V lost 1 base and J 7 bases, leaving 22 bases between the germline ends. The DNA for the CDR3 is TGTGCCAGCAGCTTAGGCACGGCGGGGAGCCGAATAGGGACCCAGTACTTC. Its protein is CASSLGTAGSRIGTQYF.

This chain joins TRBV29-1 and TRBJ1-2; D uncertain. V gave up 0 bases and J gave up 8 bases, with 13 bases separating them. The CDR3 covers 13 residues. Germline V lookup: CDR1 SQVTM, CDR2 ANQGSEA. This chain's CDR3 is CSVEEAGGWGYTF. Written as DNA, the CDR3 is TGCAGCGTTGAAGAAGCGGGTGGATGGGGCTACACCTTC.

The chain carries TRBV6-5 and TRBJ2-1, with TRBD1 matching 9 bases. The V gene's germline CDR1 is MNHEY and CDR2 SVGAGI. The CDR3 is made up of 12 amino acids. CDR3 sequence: CAGQGPYNEQFF. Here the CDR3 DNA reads TGTGCAGGACAGGGGCCCTACAATGAGCAGTTCTTC.

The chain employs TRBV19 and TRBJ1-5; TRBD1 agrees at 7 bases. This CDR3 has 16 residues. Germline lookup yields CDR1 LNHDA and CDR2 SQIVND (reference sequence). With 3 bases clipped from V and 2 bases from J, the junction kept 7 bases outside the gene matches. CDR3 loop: CASSIIGGQGNQPQHF. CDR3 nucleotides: TGTGCCAGTAGTATCATAGGGGGCCAGGGCAATCAGCCCCAGCATTTT.

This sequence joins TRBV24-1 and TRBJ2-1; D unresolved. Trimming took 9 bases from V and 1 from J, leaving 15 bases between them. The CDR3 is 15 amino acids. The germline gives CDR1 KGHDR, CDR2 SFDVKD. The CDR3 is CATSSMSVSYNEQFF. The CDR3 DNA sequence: TGTGCCACCTCTTCCATGTCGGTTTCCTACAATGAGCAGTTCTTC.

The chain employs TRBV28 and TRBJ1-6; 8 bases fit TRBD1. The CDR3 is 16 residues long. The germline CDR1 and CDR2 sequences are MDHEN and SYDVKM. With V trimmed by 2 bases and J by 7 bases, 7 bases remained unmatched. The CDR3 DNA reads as TGTGCCAGCAGTTTAATGTCTGGGACAGGAAATTCACCCCTCCACTTT. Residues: CASSLMSGTGNSPLHF.

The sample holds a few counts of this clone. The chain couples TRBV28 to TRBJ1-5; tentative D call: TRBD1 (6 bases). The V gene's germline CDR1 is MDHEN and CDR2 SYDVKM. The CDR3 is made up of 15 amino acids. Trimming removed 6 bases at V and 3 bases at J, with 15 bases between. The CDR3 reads CASSKSTGFNQPQHF. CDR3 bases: TGTGCCAGCAGCAAATCCACAGGGTTCAATCAGCCCCAGCATTTT.